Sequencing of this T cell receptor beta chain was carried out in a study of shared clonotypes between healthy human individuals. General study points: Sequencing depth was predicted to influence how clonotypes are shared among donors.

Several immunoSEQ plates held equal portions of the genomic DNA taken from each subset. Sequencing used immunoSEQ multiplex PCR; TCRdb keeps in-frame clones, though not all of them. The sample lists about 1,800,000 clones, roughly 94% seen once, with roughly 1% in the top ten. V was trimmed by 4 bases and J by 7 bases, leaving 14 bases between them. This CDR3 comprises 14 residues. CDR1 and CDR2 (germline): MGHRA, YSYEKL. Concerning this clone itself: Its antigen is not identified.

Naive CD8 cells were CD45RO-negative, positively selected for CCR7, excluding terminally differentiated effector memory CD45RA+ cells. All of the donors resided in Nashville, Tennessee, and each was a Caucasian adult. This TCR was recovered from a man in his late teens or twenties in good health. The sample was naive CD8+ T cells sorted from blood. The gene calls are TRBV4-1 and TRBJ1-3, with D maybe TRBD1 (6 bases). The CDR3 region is CASSPPGGQNTIYF. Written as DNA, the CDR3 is TGCGCCAGCAGCCCCCCTGGGGGGCAGAACACCATATATTTT.